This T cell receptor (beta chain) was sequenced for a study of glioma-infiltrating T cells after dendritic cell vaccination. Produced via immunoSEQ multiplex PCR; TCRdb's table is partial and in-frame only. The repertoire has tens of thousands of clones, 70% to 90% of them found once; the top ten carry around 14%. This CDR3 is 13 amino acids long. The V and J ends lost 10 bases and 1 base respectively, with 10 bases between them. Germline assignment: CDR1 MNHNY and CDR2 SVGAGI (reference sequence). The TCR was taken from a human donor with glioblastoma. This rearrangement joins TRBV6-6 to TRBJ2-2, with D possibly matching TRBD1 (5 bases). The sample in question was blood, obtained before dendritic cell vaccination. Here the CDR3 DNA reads TGTGCCACCCAGGGCCAGAACACCGGGGAGCTGTTTTTT. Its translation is CATQGQNTGELFF.